This T cell receptor beta chain was identified during a study of low-dose radiotherapy and immunotherapy resistance in tumors. For the study at large: Every 2 weeks, cohort 1 got 0.5 Gy, reaching 6.5 Gy to the planning target volume. Intravenous ipilimumab 1 mg/kg every six weeks was given with nivolumab 240 mg every two weeks. Cyclophosphamide was given intravenously at 200 mg/m2 every two weeks, and each dose came one day before radiation and immunotherapy.

Time point noted: before trial treatment. Treatment combined nivolumab, ipilimumab, aspirin, low-dose cyclophosphamide and low-dose radiotherapy in a dose-escalation trial. Germline CDR1 reads LNHDA; CDR2 reads SQIVND (reference sequence). The CDR3 has 13 amino acids. Trimming left V 1 base short and J 10 bases short, with 11 bases between. With TRAV- and TRBV-specific primers, first-strand cDNA was made, covering the alpha and beta chains. TCRs were amplified for roughly 20 PCR cycles with a constant-region primer and V-primer adapter. MiXCR, applied by TCRdb to the reads, yields one record per CDR3 protein. Of 64,000 or so distinct CDR3 sequences in the sample, 30% to 40% were seen once.

Sequenced material: PBMCs, taken before treatment. V usage is TRBV19 and J usage is TRBJ2-1; D gene uncertain. The source is a female donor with ovarian cancer. CDR3 nucleotide sequence: TGTGCCAGTAGTATAGTCCGGTTTGGGGAGCAGTTCTTC. It codes for CASSIVRFGEQFF.